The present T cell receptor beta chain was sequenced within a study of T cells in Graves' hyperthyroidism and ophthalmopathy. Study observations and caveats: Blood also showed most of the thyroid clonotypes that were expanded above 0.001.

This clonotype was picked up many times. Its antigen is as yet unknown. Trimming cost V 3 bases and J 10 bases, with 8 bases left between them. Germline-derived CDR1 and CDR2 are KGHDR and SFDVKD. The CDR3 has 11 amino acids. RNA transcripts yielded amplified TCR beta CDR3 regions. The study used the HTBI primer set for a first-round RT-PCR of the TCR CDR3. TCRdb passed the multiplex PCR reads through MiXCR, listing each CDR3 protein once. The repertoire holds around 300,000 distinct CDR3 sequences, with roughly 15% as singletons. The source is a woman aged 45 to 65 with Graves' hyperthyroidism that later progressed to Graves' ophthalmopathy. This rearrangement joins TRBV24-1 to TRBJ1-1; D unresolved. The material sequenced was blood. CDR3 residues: CATSDSVGAFF. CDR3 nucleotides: TGTGCCACCAGTGATAGTGTAGGAGCTTTCTTT.